This T cell receptor beta chain emerged from a study of a mutant IDH1 vaccine in newly diagnosed glioma. Study as a whole: Radiotherapy, temozolomide, or both had been given previously, and both were given to most. Study outcomes and limitations: Immune responses induced by the vaccine were seen in roughly 93% of patients, spanning multiple MHC alleles.

Per the germline V gene, CDR1 is LNHDA and CDR2 is SQIVND (reference sequence). The CDR3 extends over 14 amino acids. V trimming: 5 bases; J trimming: 6 bases; junction bases outside the gene matches: 8. In its sample, this clone was seen a few times. What it binds is not known. Time point defined: week 47, end of study. A single vaccine dose contained 300 ug of mutant IDH1 20-mer peptide, and topical imiquimod was used with it. Those who donated had recent WHO grade 3 or 4 IDH1-mutant, ATRX-lost astrocytomas. Repertoires were generated with immunoSEQ multiplex PCR, while TCRdb's copy carries only in-frame clones and drops some. The repertoire holds 50,000 or so clones, roughly 84% seen once, with about 4.5% in the top ten.

V gene TRBV19 combines with J gene TRBJ1-1, with TRBD1 identical over 8 bases. Specimen: PBMCs, collected from a glioma patient whose treatment included an IDH1 peptide vaccine. The clonotype was recovered from a woman in her thirties with glioma. Some clones in this sample may be carry-over from other donors' samples. The CDR3 loop reads CASSYPGGSAEAFF. In DNA, the CDR3 is TGTGCCAGTAGTTACCCAGGGGGCAGCGCTGAAGCTTTCTTT. Based on the CDR3 plus reference TRBV19 and TRBJ1-1, the full variable domain is DGGITQSPKYLFRKEGQNVTLSCEQNLNHDAMYWYRQDPGQGLRLIYYSQIVNDFQKGDIAEGYSVSREKKESFPLTVTSAQKNPTAFYLCASSYPGGSAEAFFGQGTRLTVV.